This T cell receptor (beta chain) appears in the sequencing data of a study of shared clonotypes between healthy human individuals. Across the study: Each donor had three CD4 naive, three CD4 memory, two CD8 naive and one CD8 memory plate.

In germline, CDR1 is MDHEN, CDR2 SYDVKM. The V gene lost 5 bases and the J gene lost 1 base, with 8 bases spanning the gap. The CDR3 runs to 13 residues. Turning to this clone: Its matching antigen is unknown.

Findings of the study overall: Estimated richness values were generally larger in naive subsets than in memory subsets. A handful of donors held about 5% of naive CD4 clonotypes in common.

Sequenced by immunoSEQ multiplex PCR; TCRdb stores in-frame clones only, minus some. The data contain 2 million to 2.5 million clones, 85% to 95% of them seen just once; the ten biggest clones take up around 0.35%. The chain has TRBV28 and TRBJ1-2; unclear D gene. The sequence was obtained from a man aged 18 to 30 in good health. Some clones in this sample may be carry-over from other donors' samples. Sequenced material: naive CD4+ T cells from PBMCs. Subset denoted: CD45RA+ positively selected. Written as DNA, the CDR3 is TGTGCCAGCAGTCTTTGGGTTAACTATGGCTACACCTTC. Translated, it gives CASSLWVNYGYTF.